This entry lists 20 T cell receptor beta chains sequenced from one sample in a study of cytomegalovirus exposure and HLA in healthy donors. With 60 Vbeta and 13 Jbeta primers, the PCR was carried out. Sequenced by immunoSEQ multiplex PCR; TCRdb stores in-frame clones only, minus some. The data hold approximately 100,000 clones, with 86% observed a single time. The sequenced material came from PBMCs. The source is a man aged 25 to 40 in good health and CMV-seropositive.

This clone was detected a few times. The V call is TRBV7-3, the J call TRBJ1-1; D gene ambiguous. Trimming pared 3 bases from V and 1 base from J, leaving 6 bases between. The germline V gene has CDR1 SGHTA and CDR2 FQGTGA. The CDR3 sequence is 13 residues long. CDR3 amino acids: CASSFYRNTEAFF. DNA of the CDR3: TGTGCCAGCAGCTTTTACAGGAACACTGAAGCTTTCTTT.

The rearrangement links TRBV7-8 to TRBJ2-1, with TRBD2 matching over 10 bases. Germline V gene lookup returns CDR1 SGHVS and CDR2 FQNEAQ. The CDR3 totals 14 residues. V was clipped by 4 bases and J by 8 bases; unmatched bases: 5. CDR3 DNA: TGTGCCAGCAGCTCACTTGGGACTAGCGATGAGCAGTTCTTC. Its translation: CASSSLGTSDEQFF.

The chain carries TRBV10-3 and TRBJ2-1; possible D gene TRBD2, 6 bases. The CDR3 is 14 residues long. Deletions cut 3 bases from V and 8 bases from J, with 14 bases between. Germline V gives CDR1 ENHRY, CDR2 SYGVKD. The CDR3 sequence is CAISDGRGFDEQFF. CDR3 coding DNA: TGTGCCATCAGTGACGGGAGAGGGTTCGATGAGCAGTTCTTC.

The gene calls are TRBV29-1 and TRBJ2-7, with 7 bases aligning to TRBD2. This CDR3 is built from 13 residues. The germline gives CDR1 SQVTM, CDR2 ANQGSEA. J was trimmed by 7 bases and V by 4 bases; bases with no gene match: 10. In DNA, the CDR3 is TGCAGCGTTGTTCCTTTGACTAGCAATGAGCAGTACTTC. It codes for CSVVPLTSNEQYF.

The genes are TRBV5-1 and TRBJ1-2; possibly TRBD1 for D (5 bases). V shed 4 bases and J shed 2 bases, with 12 bases lying between them. CDR1 SGHRS and CDR2 YFSETQ come from the germline V gene. This CDR3 has 14 residues. Here the CDR3 DNA reads TGCGCCAGCAGCCCCTCGGCAGGGAACTATGGCTACACCTTC. Translated: CASSPSAGNYGYTF.

This clone occurred a few times. The chain has TRBV30 and TRBJ1-2; D ambiguous. The CDR3 has 11 residues. With 5 bases removed from V and 0 bases from J, the gap between germline ends came to 4 bases. Looked up from germline, CDR1 is GTSNPN and CDR2 is SVGIG (reference sequence). CDR3 in DNA: TGTGCCTGGGACACTAACTATGGCTACACCTTC. Amino acids: CAWDTNYGYTF.

The rearrangement links TRBV9 to TRBJ2-7, with 7 bases that match TRBD1. Unmatched junction bases numbered 10, after V lost 3 bases and J lost 4 bases. CDR1 is SGDLS, CDR2 YYNGEE, per germline. The CDR3 runs to 15 residues. CDR3 in DNA: TGTGCCAGCAGCGCCGGGACAGACCCTCGGTACGAGCAGTACTTC. This gives the protein CASSAGTDPRYEQYF.

This rearrangement joins TRBV27 to TRBJ2-7, with D tentatively TRBD1 (6 bases). Trimming shortened V by 6 bases and J by 0 bases, and 18 bases separated the two germline ends. The CDR3 loop spans 16 amino acids. From germline, CDR1 is MNHEY and CDR2 SMNVEV (reference sequence). Written as DNA, the CDR3 is TGTGCCAGCAGACTAGTGGCCAGGGGCGGCTCCTACGAGCAGTACTTC. Amino acids: CASRLVARGGSYEQYF.

The rearrangement joins TRBV7-1 to TRBJ2-7, with TRBD2 matching 10 bases. TRBV7-1 is noted as an ORF with a role that remains uncertain. V was clipped by 3 bases and J by 0 bases; unmatched bases: 29. The CDR3 has 24 residues. The CDR3 reads CASSSMRPGTPAAPGTSVSYEQYF. CDR3 sequence (DNA): TGTGCCAGCAGCTCCATGCGCCCCGGGACTCCCGCCGCGCCCGGGACTAGCGTCTCCTACGAGCAGTACTTC.

The rearrangement uses TRBV18 and TRBJ1-5; D not certain. The CDR3 is 15 amino acids. V was shortened by 4 bases and J by 2 bases, with 12 bases between the two germline ends. CDR1 is KGHSH, CDR2 LQKENI, per germline. The CDR3 loop reads CASSRAPNGNQPQHF. As DNA, the CDR3 is TGTGCCAGCTCACGCGCACCGAATGGCAATCAGCCCCAGCATTTT.

This clone was counted a single time. The chain links TRBV27 to TRBJ2-5, with a possible D match to TRBD2 (6 bases). The DNA end lines up better with TRBJ2-7; the J call may be wrong. This CDR3 has 14 amino acids. The germline gives CDR1 MNHEY, CDR2 SMNVEV (reference sequence). The CDR3 protein is CASSFRRDSYEQYF. CDR3 DNA: TGTGCCAGCAGTTTTCGGCGGGACTCCTACGAGCAGTACTTC.

The V and J genes are TRBV27 and TRBJ1-1, with TRBD1 identical over 7 bases. The V gene's germline CDR1 is MNHEY and CDR2 SMNVEV (reference sequence). V lost 5 bases to trimming and J lost 0 bases; unmatched junction nucleotides: 12. The CDR3 has 17 amino acids. CDR3 residues: CASSPRQGQGMNTEAFF. Written as DNA, the CDR3 is TGTGCCAGCAGTCCAAGACAGGGTCAGGGGATGAACACTGAAGCTTTCTTT.

The chain is built from TRBV27 and TRBJ2-1, with TRBD1 matching 9 bases. V was clipped by 6 bases and J by 3 bases; unmatched bases: 3. The germline V gene has CDR1 MNHEY and CDR2 SMNVEV (reference sequence). The CDR3 loop spans 14 amino acids. CDR3 bases: TGTGCCAGCAGGTGGACAGGGGACTACAATGAGCAGTTCTTC. Its protein is CASRWTGDYNEQFF.

The chain joins TRBV2 to TRBJ2-5, with D perhaps TRBD2 (5 bases). Trimming removed 3 bases from V and 5 bases from J, with 7 bases in between. The germline V gene encodes CDR1 SNHLY and CDR2 FYNNEI. This CDR3 comprises 12 residues. The chain's CDR3 is CASSEGAETQYF. In DNA form, the CDR3 reads TGTGCCAGCAGTGAGGGAGCCGAGACCCAGTACTTC.

The chain recombines TRBV6-1 with TRBJ1-5, with 7 bases lining up with TRBD1. The germline V gene encodes CDR1 MNHNS and CDR2 SASEGT. The ends lost 5 bases at V and 0 bases at J; junction bases unmatched: 1. This CDR3 contains 14 residues. The DNA of the CDR3 is TGTGCCAGCAGTCACAGGGGTAGCAATCAGCCCCAGCATTTT. Protein sequence: CASSHRGSNQPQHF.

The rearrangement uses TRBV10-3 and TRBJ2-7; unclear D gene. This CDR3 has 13 amino acids. Trimming stripped 1 base from V and 5 bases from J, with 9 bases between. The germline CDR1 and CDR2 sequences are ENHRY and SYGVKD. DNA for the CDR3: TGTGCCATCAGTGAGTACATGGTGAACGAGCAGTACTTC. Translated: CAISEYMVNEQYF.

V usage is TRBV14 and J usage is TRBJ2-7; 13 nucleotides line up with TRBD2. Germline-derived CDR1 and CDR2 are SGHDN and FVKESK. J gave up 2 bases and V 4 bases, and 2 bases lay outside the gene matches. CDR3 length equals 15 residues. The CDR3 protein is CASSRGTSGTYEQYF. The CDR3, as DNA: TGTGCCAGCAGCCGAGGGACTAGCGGGACCTACGAGCAGTACTTC.

This clone has only one observation. The gene calls are TRBV19 and TRBJ2-5; the match to TRBD1 covers 7 bases. The J segment lost 6 bases and the V segment lost 4 bases, leaving 8 bases of the junction unmatched. Germline V lookup: CDR1 LNHDA, CDR2 SQIVND (reference sequence). The CDR3 is 14 amino acids. The CDR3 coding sequence is TGTGCCAGTAGTACCCCCTACAGGGGTCAGACCCAGTACTTC. Its translation: CASSTPYRGQTQYF. The full variable domain, rest sourced from reference TRBV19 and TRBJ2-5, is DGGITQSPKYLFRKEGQNVTLSCEQNLNHDAMYWYRQDPGQGLRLIYYSQIVNDFQKGDIAEGYSVSREKKESFPLTVTSAQKNPTAFYLCASSTPYRGQTQYFGPGTRLLVL.

The chain links TRBV18 to TRBJ2-7; perhaps TRBD1 as D (6 bases). Trimming took off 3 bases at V and 2 bases at J, with 11 bases between the two ends. CDR3 size: 14 residues. Germline V gene sequence: CDR1 KGHSH, CDR2 LQKENI. In DNA, the CDR3 is TGTGCCAGCTCACCCGAGGGACAACCCTACGAGCAGTACTTC. This gives the protein CASSPEGQPYEQYF.

This clone appeared a few times. The chain combines TRBV4-2 with TRBJ2-1; D might be TRBD1 (6 bases). The germline V gene has CDR1 LGHNA and CDR2 YNFKEQ. This CDR3 has 15 residues. Trimming left V 0 bases short and J 9 bases short, with 15 bases between. The CDR3 region has the DNA TGTGCCAGCAGCCAAGATAGGGGGAGTCTCCGTGAGCAGTTCTTC. Its translation: CASSQDRGSLREQFF.